A selection of T cell receptor beta chains follows, all from one sample in a study of shared clonotypes between healthy human individuals. Assay used: immunoSEQ multiplex PCR; TCRdb lists only in-frame clones, some missing. The sample holds some 790,000 clones, approximately 72% seen once. The sample was memory CD4+ T cells sorted from blood. These receptors were obtained from a woman in her 30s in good health. Both conserved end residues are part of each CDR3.

j_call | v_call | cdr3_aa
TRBJ2-5 | TRBV2 | CASNRGILAETQYF
TRBJ1-1 | TRBV14 | CASSPWGREAFF
TRBJ2-1 | TRBV10-3 | CAISARDLQGGNEQFF
TRBJ1-2 | TRBV18 | CASSPLDRGSGYTF
TRBJ1-1 | TRBV10-3 | CAISDQGLNTEAFF
TRBJ1-4 | TRBV19 | CASSMTISGTPAEKLFF
TRBJ1-1 | TRBV11-1 | CASSPGLNTEAFF
TRBJ1-1 | TRBV11-2 | CASSLHRTNTEAFF
TRBJ1-1 | TRBV19 | CASSSTGGTEAFF
TRBJ2-7 | TRBV4-1 | CASSLEARSSYEQYF
TRBJ2-3 | TRBV11-2 | CASSYGRGAGARADTQYF
TRBJ2-3 | TRBV14 | CASSQDWGDTQYF
TRBJ1-3 | TRBV6-1 | CASSGVRVAGNTIYF
TRBJ2-1 | TRBV7-9 | CASSRRSGVYNEQFF
TRBJ2-3 | TRBV14 | CASSQAGTDTQYF
TRBJ1-5 | TRBV2 | CASSPQRYSNQPQHF
TRBJ2-1 | TRBV2 | CASSRPGQGGNEQFF
TRBJ1-3 | TRBV6-5 | CASRWDNSGNTIYF
TRBJ1-1 | TRBV6-5 | CASSYSERGAEAFF
TRBJ2-7 | TRBV13 | CASSLKVLPYEQYF
TRBJ2-7 | TRBV5-1 | CASSLETGPYEQYF
TRBJ2-3 | TRBV7-3 | CASSLGLATDTQYF
TRBJ2-3 | TRBV28 | CASSLSGRTDTQYF
TRBJ1-1 | TRBV29-1 | CSVRPARENTEAFF
TRBJ2-7 | TRBV5-1 | CASSPGTSGRIFYEQYF
TRBJ2-7 | TRBV14 | CASSQGTSGFREQYF
TRBJ2-1 | TRBV20-1 | CSVASYNEQFF
TRBJ2-1 | TRBV27 | CASTSVGRGEQFF
TRBJ2-4 | TRBV7-8 | CASSLASTGRNIQYF
TRBJ2-2 | TRBV5-1 | CASNLAQNTGELFF
TRBJ2-7 | TRBV18 | CASSPPGQRRSYEQYF
TRBJ1-2 | TRBV5-1 | CASSLEGDYGYTF
TRBJ1-6 | TRBV15 | CATSLDVANSPLHF
TRBJ1-2 | TRBV28 | CASSLSRPVLGYGYTF
TRBJ2-1 | TRBV6-1 | CASSDIEGRITNEQFF
TRBJ1-2 | TRBV28 | CASSLGQGVGLGYTF
TRBJ2-7 | TRBV18 | CASSPQVTTYEQYF
TRBJ2-3 | TRBV28 | CASSPVVSTDTQYF
TRBJ2-7 | TRBV29-1 | CSVEDPARGGLEQYF
TRBJ2-7 | TRBV11-2 | CASRSASGIGEQYF
TRBJ1-1 | TRBV6-1 | CASGREQGFF
TRBJ2-7 | TRBV18 | CASSPGTTHSYEQYF
TRBJ1-5 | TRBV2 | CASSEGDRLTWSNQPQHF
TRBJ2-1 | TRBV11-2 | CASSLVGLAGDEQFF
NA | TRBV7-9 | CASSLTAGTGGSEQYF
TRBJ2-6 | TRBV29-1 | CSVAYRGSGANVLTF